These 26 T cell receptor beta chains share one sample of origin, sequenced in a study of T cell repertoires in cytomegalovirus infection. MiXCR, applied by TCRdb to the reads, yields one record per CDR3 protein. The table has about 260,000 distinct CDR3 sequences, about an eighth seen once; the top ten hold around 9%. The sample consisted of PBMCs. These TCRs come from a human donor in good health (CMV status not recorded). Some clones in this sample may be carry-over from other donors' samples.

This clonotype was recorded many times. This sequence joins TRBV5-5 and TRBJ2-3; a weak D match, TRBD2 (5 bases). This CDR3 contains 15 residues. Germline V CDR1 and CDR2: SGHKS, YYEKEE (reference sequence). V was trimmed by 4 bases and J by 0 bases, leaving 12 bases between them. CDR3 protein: CASSGEQRSTDTQYF. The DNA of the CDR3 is TGTGCCAGCAGCGGGGAGCAGCGGAGCACAGATACGCAGTATTTT.

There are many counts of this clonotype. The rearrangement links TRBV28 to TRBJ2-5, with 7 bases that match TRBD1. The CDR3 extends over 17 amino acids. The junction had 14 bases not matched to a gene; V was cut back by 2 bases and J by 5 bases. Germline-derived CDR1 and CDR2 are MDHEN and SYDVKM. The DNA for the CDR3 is TGTGCCAGCAGTTTACACCAAGGAGTGACAGGGTTGGAGACCCAGTACTTC. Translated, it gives CASSLHQGVTGLETQYF.

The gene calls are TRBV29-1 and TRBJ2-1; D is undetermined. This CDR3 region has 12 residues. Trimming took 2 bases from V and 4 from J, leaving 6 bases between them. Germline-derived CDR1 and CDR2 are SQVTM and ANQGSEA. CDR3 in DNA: TGCAGCGTTGAACCCACATACAATGAGCAGTTCTTC. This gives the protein CSVEPTYNEQFF.

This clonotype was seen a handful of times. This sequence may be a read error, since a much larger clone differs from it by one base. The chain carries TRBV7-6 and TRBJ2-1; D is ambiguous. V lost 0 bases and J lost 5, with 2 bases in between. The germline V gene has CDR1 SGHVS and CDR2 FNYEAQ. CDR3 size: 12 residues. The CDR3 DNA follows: TGTGCCAGCAGCTTAGCGAACAATGAGCAGTTCTTC. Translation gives CASSLANNEQFF.

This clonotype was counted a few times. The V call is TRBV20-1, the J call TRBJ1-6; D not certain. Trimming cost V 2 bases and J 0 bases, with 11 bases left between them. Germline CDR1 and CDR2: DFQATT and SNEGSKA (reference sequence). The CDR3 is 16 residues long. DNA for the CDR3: TGCAGTGCTAGATCGGGTCTCAACTCCTATAATTCACCCCTCCACTTT. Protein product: CSARSGLNSYNSPLHF.

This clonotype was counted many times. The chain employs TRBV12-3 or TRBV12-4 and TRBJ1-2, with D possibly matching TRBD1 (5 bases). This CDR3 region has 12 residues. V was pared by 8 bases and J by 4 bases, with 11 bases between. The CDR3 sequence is CASGAGAYGYTF. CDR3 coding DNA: TGTGCCAGCGGGGCAGGCGCCTATGGCTACACCTTC.

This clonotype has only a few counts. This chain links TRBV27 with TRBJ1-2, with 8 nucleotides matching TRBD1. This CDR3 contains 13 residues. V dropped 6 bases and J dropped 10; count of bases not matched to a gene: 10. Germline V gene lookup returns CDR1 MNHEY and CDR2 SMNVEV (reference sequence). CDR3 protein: CASRRTGIVNYTF. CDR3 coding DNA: TGTGCCAGCAGGAGGACAGGGATTGTCAACTACACCTTC.

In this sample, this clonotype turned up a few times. CDR3 sequence: CASSDWRVETQYF. DNA for the CDR3: TGTGCCAGCAGTGATTGGAGGGTAGAGACCCAGTACTTC. This sequence joins TRBV2 and TRBJ2-5; weak D call: TRBD2 (6 bases). Deletions cut 3 bases from V and 4 bases from J, with 9 bases between. CDR3 size: 13 residues. Germline V gives CDR1 SNHLY, CDR2 FYNNEI.

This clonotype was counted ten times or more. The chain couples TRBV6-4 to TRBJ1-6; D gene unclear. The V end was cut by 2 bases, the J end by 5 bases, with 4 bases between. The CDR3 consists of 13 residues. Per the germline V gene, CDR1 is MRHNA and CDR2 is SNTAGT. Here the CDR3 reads CASSDRDNSPLHF. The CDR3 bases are TGTGCCAGCAGTGACAGAGATAATTCACCCCTCCACTTT.

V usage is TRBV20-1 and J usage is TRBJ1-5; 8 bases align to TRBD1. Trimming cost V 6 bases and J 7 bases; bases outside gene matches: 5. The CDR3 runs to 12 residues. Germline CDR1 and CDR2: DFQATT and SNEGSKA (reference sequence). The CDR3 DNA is TGCAGTGCAAACGGACAGGGCCAGCCCCAGCATTTT. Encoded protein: CSANGQGQPQHF.

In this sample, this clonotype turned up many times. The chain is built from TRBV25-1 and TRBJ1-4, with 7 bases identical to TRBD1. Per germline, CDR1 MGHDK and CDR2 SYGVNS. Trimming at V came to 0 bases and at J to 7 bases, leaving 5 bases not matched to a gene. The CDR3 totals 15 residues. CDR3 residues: CASSEYKGASEKLFF. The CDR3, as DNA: TGTGCCAGCAGTGAATATAAGGGGGCCAGTGAAAAACTGTTTTTT.

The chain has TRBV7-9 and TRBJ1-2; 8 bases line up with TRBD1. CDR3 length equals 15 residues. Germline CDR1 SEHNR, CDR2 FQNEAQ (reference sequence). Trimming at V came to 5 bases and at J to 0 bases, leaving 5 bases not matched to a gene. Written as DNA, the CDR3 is TGTGCCAGCAGCCCACAGGGGGTGACTAACTATGGCTACACCTTC. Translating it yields CASSPQGVTNYGYTF.

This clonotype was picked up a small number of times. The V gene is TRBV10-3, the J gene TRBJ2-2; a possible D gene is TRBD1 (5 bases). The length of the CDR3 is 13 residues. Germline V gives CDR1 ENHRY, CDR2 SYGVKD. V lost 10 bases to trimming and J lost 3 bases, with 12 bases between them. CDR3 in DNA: TGTGCCACCGGCGGCAGGGACACCGGGGAGCTGTTTTTT. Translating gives CATGGRDTGELFF.

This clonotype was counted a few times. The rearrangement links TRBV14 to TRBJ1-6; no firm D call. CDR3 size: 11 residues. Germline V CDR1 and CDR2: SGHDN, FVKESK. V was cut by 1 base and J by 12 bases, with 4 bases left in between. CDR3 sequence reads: CASSQGGPLHF. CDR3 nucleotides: TGTGCCAGCAGCCAAGGTGGACCCCTCCACTTT.

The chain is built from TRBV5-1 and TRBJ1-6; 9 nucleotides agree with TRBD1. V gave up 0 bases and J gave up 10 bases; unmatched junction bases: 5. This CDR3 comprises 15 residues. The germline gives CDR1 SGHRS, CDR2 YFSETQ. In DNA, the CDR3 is TGCGCCAGCAGCTTGGACGGGACAGGGACCTCACCCCTCCACTTT. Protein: CASSLDGTGTSPLHF.

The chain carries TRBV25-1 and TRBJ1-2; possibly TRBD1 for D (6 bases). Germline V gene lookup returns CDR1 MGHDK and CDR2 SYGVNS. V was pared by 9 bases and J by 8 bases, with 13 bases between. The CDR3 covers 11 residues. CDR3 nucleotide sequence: TGTGCCAGTCGACAGCAGGGGGGCTACACCTTC. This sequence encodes CASRQQGGYTF.

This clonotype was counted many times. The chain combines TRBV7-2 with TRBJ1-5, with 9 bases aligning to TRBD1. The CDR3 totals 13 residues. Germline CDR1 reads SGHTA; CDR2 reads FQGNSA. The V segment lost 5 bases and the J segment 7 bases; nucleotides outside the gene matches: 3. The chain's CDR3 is CASSGTGFQPQHF. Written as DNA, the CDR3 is TGTGCCAGCAGCGGGACAGGGTTCCAGCCCCAGCATTTT.

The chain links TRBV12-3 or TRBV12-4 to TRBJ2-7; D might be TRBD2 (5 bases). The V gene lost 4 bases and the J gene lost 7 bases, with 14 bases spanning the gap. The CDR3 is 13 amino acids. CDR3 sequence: CASSSGPTGEQYF. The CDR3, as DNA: TGTGCCAGCAGTTCGGGTCCAACGGGGGAGCAGTACTTC.

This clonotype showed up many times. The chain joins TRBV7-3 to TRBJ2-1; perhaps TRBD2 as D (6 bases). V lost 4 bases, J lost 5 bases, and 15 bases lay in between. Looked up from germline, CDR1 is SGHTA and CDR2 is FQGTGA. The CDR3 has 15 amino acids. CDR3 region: CASSSQSSGNNEQFF. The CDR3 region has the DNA TGTGCCAGCAGCTCCCAGAGTAGCGGTAACAATGAGCAGTTCTTC.

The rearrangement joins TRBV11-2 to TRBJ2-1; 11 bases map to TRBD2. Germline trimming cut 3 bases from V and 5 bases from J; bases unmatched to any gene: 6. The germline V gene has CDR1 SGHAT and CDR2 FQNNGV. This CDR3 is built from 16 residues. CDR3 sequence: CASSFRTSGSNNEQFF. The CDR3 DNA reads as TGTGCCAGCAGCTTTAGGACTAGCGGGTCCAACAATGAGCAGTTCTTC.

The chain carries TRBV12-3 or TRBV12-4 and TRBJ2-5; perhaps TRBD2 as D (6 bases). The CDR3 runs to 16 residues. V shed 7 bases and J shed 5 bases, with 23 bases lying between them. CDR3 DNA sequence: TGTGCCAGCACTCCGCGGGGCCTCGCCCAAGAGGAGACCCAGTACTTC. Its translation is CASTPRGLAQEETQYF.

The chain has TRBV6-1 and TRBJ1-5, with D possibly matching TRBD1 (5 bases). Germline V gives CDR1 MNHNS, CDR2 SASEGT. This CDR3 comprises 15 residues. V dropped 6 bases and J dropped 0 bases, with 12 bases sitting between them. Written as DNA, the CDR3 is TGTGCCAGCAGAGAGATCGACAGTAGCAATCAGCCCCAGCATTTT. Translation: CASREIDSSNQPQHF.

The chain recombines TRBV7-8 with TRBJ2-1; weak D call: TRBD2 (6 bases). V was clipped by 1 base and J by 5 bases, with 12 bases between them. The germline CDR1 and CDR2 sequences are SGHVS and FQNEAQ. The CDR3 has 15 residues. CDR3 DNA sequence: TGTGCCAGCAGCTTAGTGGGGTGGAGGGACAATGAGCAGTTCTTC. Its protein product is CASSLVGWRDNEQFF.

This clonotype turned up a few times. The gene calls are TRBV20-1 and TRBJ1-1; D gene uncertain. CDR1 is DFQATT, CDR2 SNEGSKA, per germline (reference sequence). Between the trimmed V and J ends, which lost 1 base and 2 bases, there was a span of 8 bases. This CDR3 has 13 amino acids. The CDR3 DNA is TGCAGTGCTAGAGTCGGATCAAACACTGAAGCTTTCTTT. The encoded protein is CSARVGSNTEAFF.

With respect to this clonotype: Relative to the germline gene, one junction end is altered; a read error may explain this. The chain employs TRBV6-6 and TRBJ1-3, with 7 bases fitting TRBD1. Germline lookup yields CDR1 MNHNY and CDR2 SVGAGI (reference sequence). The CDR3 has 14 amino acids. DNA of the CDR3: TGTGCCAGCAGAGGAAAGGACAGGAGAAACTCCATATATTTT. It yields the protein CASRGKDRRNSIYF.

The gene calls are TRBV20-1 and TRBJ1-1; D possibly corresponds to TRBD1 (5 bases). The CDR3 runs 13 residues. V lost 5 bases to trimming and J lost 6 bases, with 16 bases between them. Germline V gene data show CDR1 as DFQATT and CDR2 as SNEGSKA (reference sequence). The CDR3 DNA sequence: TGCAGTGCTGGACAAGGCCAGGTTTCTGAAGCTTTCTTT. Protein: CSAGQGQVSEAFF.